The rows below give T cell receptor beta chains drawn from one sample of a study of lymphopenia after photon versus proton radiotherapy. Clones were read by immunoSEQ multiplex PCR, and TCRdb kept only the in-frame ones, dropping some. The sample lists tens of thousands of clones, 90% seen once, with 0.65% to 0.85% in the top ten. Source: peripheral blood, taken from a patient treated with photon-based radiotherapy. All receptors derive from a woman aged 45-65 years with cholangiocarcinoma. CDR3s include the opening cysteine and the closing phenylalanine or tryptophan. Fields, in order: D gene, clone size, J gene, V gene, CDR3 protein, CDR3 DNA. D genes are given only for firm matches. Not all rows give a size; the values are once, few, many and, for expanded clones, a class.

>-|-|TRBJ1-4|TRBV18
CASSPFATNEKLFF
TGTGCCAGCTCACCCTTCGCAACTAATGAAAAACTGTTTTTT
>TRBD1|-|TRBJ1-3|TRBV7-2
CASSVRGPSGNTIYF
TGTGCCAGCAGCGTCAGGGGGCCCAGTGGAAACACCATATATTTT
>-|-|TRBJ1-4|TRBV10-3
CAISESNRKEKLFF
TGTGCCATCAGTGAGTCTAATCGCAAAGAAAAACTGTTTTTT
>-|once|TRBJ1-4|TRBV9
CASSAEATNEKLFF
TGTGCCAGCAGCGCCGAGGCAACTAATGAAAAACTGTTTTTT
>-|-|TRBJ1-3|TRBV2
CASSEGHPTGNTIYF
TGTGCCAGCAGTGAAGGGCACCCCACTGGAAACACCATATATTTT
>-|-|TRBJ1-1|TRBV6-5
CASRFGSTEAFF
TGTGCCAGCAGATTTGGAAGCACTGAAGCTTTCTTT
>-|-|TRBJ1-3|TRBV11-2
CASSLRAGAGNSGNTIYF
TGTGCCAGCAGCTTAAGGGCAGGGGCCGGCAACTCTGGAAACACCATATATTTT
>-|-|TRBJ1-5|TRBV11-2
CASSLSGWGNQPQHF
TGTGCCAGCAGCTTATCAGGGTGGGGCAATCAGCCCCAGCATTTT
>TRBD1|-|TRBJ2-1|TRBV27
CASSLDRGEQFF
TGTGCCAGCAGTCTCGACAGGGGTGAGCAGTTCTTC
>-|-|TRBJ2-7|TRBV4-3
CASSQDPYTDGLRNEQYF
TGCGCCAGCAGCCAAGACCCATACACCGACGGACTGAGGAACGAGCAGTACTTC
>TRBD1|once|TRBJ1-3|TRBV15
CATSRAPGQPFSGNTIYF
TGTGCCACCAGCAGAGCCCCGGGACAGCCGTTCTCTGGAAACACCATATATTTT
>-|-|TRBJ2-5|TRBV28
CASMPSRDGETQYF
TGTGCCAGCATGCCCAGCAGGGACGGAGAGACCCAGTACTTC
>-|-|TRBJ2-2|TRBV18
CASSSNRISGELFF
TGTGCCAGCTCATCGAACAGAATCTCGGGGGAGCTGTTTTTT
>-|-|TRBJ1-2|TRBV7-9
CASSSGSPGGYGYTF
TGTGCCAGCAGCTCCGGGTCCCCGGGGGGCTATGGCTACACCTTC
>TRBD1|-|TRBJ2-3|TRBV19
CASSIQLTGAFTDTQYF
TGTGCCAGTAGTATCCAACTGACAGGGGCTTTCACAGATACGCAGTATTTT
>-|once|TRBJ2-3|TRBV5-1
CASNLQGASTDTQYF
TGCGCCAGCAACCTCCAAGGGGCTAGCACAGATACGCAGTATTTT
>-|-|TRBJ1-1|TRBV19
CASCLGGVEENEAFF
TGTGCCAGCTGTTTGGGAGGGGTGGAAGAGAATGAAGCTTTCTTT
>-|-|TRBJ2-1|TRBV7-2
CASRELTGEFYNEQFF
TGTGCCAGCAGAGAGTTGACGGGGGAATTTTACAATGAGCAGTTCTTC
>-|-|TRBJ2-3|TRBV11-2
CASSSSKGGDTQYF
TGTGCCAGCAGCTCAAGCAAGGGGGGGGATACGCAGTATTTT
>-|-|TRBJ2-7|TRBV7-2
CASSRLRIDTDSYEQYF
TGTGCCAGCAGCCGACTTCGCATAGATACGGACTCCTACGAGCAGTACTTC
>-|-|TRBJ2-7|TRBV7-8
CASSLSGLPPEQYF
TGTGCCAGCAGCTTATCGGGACTCCCCCCCGAGCAGTACTTC
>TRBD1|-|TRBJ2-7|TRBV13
CASSFTSYRPGQGAHGEQYF
TGTGCCAGCAGCTTTACCAGCTATAGGCCGGGACAGGGGGCGCACGGGGAGCAGTACTTC
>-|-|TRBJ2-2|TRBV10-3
CAISEGKPGGELFF
TGTGCCATCAGTGAAGGCAAACCGGGCGGGGAGCTGTTTTTT
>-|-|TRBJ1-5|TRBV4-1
CASSHWTGNQPQHF
TGCGCCAGCAGCCATTGGACTGGCAATCAGCCCCAGCATTTT
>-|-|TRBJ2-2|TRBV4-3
CASSRGATNTGELFF
TGCGCCAGCAGCCGCGGCGCTACGAACACCGGGGAGCTGTTTTTT
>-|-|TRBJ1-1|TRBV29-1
CSVDGDRAFF
TGCAGCGTTGATGGAGATCGAGCTTTCTTT
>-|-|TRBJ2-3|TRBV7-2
CASSSGLGGDTQYF
TGTGCCAGCAGCTCCGGACTGGGCGGAGATACGCAGTATTTT
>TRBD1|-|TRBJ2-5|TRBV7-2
CASSLAGTATRETQYF
TGTGCCAGCAGCTTAGCCGGGACAGCAACCCGAGAGACCCAGTACTTC
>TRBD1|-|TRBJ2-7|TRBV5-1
CASRDREYEQYF
TGCGCCAGCAGGGACAGGGAATACGAGCAGTACTTC
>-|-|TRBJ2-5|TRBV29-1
CSVEEGLDQETQYF
TGCAGCGTTGAAGAGGGGTTGGACCAAGAGACCCAGTACTTC
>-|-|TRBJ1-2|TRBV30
CAWKDGHRYGYTF
TGTGCCTGGAAGGACGGCCATCGCTATGGCTACACCTTC
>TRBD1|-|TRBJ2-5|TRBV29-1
CSVNRGRETQYF
TGCAGCGTGAACAGGGGGCGAGAGACCCAGTACTTC
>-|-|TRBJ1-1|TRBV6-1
CASSGGVNTEAFF
TGTGCCAGCAGCGGGGGGGTGAACACTGAAGCTTTCTTT
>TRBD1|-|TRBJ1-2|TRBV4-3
CASSQSILDRGDDGYTF
TGCGCCAGCAGCCAAAGTATCCTGGACAGGGGCGACGATGGCTACACCTTC
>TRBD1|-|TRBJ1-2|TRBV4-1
CASSQDRQGVGYTF
TGCGCCAGCAGCCAAGACCGGCAGGGGGTTGGCTACACCTTC
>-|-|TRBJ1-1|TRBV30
CAWSVATGATEAFF
TGTGCCTGGAGTGTTGCCACAGGAGCCACTGAAGCTTTCTTT
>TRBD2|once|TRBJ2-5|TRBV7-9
CASLRGLAETQYF
TGTGCCAGCCTGCGGGGACTAGCCGAGACCCAGTACTTC
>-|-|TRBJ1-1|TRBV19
CASSPAGGLAFF
TGTGCCAGTAGCCCAGCGGGGGGCTTAGCTTTCTTT
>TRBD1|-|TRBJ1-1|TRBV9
CASRPLTSTPTGRAFF
TGTGCCAGCAGACCACTCACATCCACCCCGACAGGGAGAGCTTTCTTT